This TCR beta chain was recovered during a study of cytomegalovirus exposure and HLA in healthy donors. Study findings and constraints: V segments that were indistinguishable, TRBV6-2 and TRBV6-3 among them, were omitted from analysis. Several of the most significant clusters appeared linked to common viral pathogens, based on a later analysis.

On this clone itself: The antigen is not known.

The primer mix had 60 Vbeta and 13 Jbeta primers. The method was immunoSEQ multiplex PCR; TCRdb's version includes in-frame clones alone and lacks a portion of them. The sample consists of some 140,000 clones, 80% of them appearing once. Germline V lookup: CDR1 MNHEY, CDR2 SMNVEV (reference sequence). This CDR3 has 16 amino acids. V was pared by 2 bases and J by 1 base, with 6 bases of the junction left unmatched. The sequencing input was PBMCs. The rearrangement links TRBV27 to TRBJ2-5; TRBD2 agrees at 8 bases. The receptor was isolated from a male donor in good health and CMV-seropositive. In DNA, the CDR3 is TGTGCCAGCAGTTTACGTCCAGCGGGGGCCCAAGAGACCCAGTACTTC. Protein product: CASSLRPAGAQETQYF.